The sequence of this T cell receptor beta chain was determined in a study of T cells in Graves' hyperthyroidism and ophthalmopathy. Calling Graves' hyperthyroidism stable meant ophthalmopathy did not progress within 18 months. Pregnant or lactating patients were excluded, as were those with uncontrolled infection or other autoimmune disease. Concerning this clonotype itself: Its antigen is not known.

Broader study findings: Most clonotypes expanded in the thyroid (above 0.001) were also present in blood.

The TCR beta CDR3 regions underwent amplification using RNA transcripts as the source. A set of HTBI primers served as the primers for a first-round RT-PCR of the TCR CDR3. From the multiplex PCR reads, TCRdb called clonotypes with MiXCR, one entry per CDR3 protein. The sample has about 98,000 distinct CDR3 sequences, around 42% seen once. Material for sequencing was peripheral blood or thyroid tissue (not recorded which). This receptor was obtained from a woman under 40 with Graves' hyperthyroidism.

CDR3 residues: CATTGQGIDGYTF. The CDR3 DNA reads as TGTGCCACGACAGGACAGGGGATTGATGGCTACACCTTC. J is TRBJ1-2 and V is TRBV2; 9 bases are shared with TRBD1. From germline, CDR1 is SNHLY and CDR2 FYNNEI. This CDR3 has 13 residues. V lost 10 bases to trimming and J lost 6 bases; unmatched junction nucleotides: 9. The full variable domain, in which reference TRBV2 and TRBJ1-2 provide the parts outside the CDR3, is EPEVTQTPSHQVTQMGQEVILRCVPISNHLYFYWYRQILGQKVEFLVSFYNNEISEKSEIFDDQFSVERPDGSNFTLKIRSTKLEDSAMYFCATTGQGIDGYTFGSGTRLTVV.